These 12 T cell receptor beta chains came from one sample sequenced in a study of cytomegalovirus exposure and HLA in healthy donors (dated by TCRdb to about 2017). Receptor libraries were prepared by the immunoSEQ multiplex PCR assay. The multiplex PCR relied on a mix of 60 forward primers for TCR Vbeta segments and 13 reverse primers for TCR Jbeta segments. Not all clones reach the TCRdb copy of this immuneACCESS table, which keeps in-frame sequences only. Checked studies attribute under half of the gap to unresolved V genes and leave the rest unexplained. For this sample the table gives about 150,000 clones, of which about 80% were detected only once. The top ten hold about 7% of the sample. Specimen: PBMCs. The receptors derive from a man younger than 40 in good health and CMV-seropositive.

The V call is TRBV6-5, the J call TRBJ1-1; the D is unclear. Trimming took 7 bases from V and 5 from J, leaving 17 bases between them. The CDR3 is 14 amino acids. The V gene's germline CDR1 is MNHEY and CDR2 SVGAGI. The CDR3 DNA is TGTGCCAGCATCCCACTCCACGGGGAGACTGAAGCTTTCTTT. Translating gives CASIPLHGETEAFF.

J is TRBJ1-2 and V is TRBV6-6; 8 bases match TRBD1. Germline CDR1 and CDR2: MNHNY and SVGAGI (reference sequence). Losses at the gene ends were 5 bases for V and 0 bases for J; bases not matched to a gene: 5. CDR3 length: 15 amino acids. The CDR3 coding sequence is TGTGCCAGCAGTGTGACAGGGGTGGCTAACTATGGCTACACCTTC. Its translation is CASSVTGVANYGYTF.

About this clone itself: Germline and junction disagree at one end, which may indicate a read error. This chain links TRBV7-2 with TRBJ2-5, with 11 bases aligning to TRBD2. Gene TRBJ2-7 matches the end of the DNA better, so the J call may be wrong. This CDR3 spans 14 amino acids. Germline-derived CDR1 and CDR2 are SGHTA and FQGNSA. CDR3 region: CASNLAGGAHEQYF. The CDR3 nucleotides read TGTGCCAGCAACTTAGCGGGGGGGGCCCACGAGCAGTACTTC.

The chain uses TRBV7-2 and TRBJ1-5; no firm D call. The CDR3 extends over 15 amino acids. Trimming shortened V by 1 base and J by 4 bases, and 11 bases separated the two germline ends. The germline V gene has CDR1 SGHTA and CDR2 FQGNSA. In DNA, the CDR3 is TGTGCCAGCAGCTTAGTATCGTCCCGGAATCAGCCCCAGCATTTT. This codes for CASSLVSSRNQPQHF.

CDR3 in amino acids: CASSITADTQYF. CDR3 coding DNA: TGTGCCAGTAGTATTACGGCAGATACGCAGTATTTT. The V and J genes are TRBV19 and TRBJ2-3; D uncertain. Germline values: CDR1 LNHDA, CDR2 SQIVND (reference sequence). This CDR3 is 12 amino acids long. The V end lost 3 bases, the J end lost 4 bases, and 5 bases lay between the germline ends.

This clone was detected only once. The J gene is TRBJ2-5, the V gene TRBV4-1; 9 nucleotides match TRBD1. CDR3 size: 15 residues. Trimming took 3 bases from V and 1 from J; bases not matched to a gene: 3. Germline values: CDR1 MGHRA, CDR2 YSYEKL. The CDR3 DNA follows: TGCGCCAGCAGCCAGGTGGGACAGGGCCAAGAGACCCAGTACTTC. Its translation: CASSQVGQGQETQYF.

J is TRBJ1-1 and V is TRBV27; no definite D call. Per the germline V gene, CDR1 is MNHEY and CDR2 is SMNVEV (reference sequence). The CDR3 has 17 amino acids. The V end lost 4 bases, the J end lost 1 base, and 19 bases lay between the germline ends. The CDR3 coding sequence is TGTGCCAGCAGTTCCGTGGCCGGGCTTCGGGGGAACACTGAAGCTTTCTTT. Translating gives CASSSVAGLRGNTEAFF.

The chain is built from TRBV5-1 and TRBJ2-1, with TRBD2 as a possible D gene (6 bases). Germline V gives CDR1 SGHRS, CDR2 YFSETQ. The germline V and J ends were trimmed by 1 base and 7 bases, with 12 bases remaining between them. This CDR3 is built from 14 residues. CDR3 sequence: CASSLTGLQNEQFF. The DNA for the CDR3 is TGCGCCAGCAGCTTGACGGGACTCCAAAATGAGCAGTTCTTC.

The chain has TRBV4-3 and TRBJ1-3; a possible D gene is TRBD1 (5 bases). Trimming cost V 4 bases and J 3 bases, with 10 bases left between them. The CDR3 covers 14 residues. Germline CDR1 is LGHNA and CDR2 is YSLEER. The CDR3 here is CASSPGGLGNTIYF. The CDR3 nucleotides are TGCGCCAGCAGCCCCGGGGGTCTTGGAAACACCATATATTTT.

The J gene is TRBJ1-1, the V gene TRBV27; TRBD1 matches at 8 bases. This CDR3 contains 16 residues. Trimming removed 5 bases from V and 1 base from J; junction bases left unmatched: 9. CDR1 MNHEY and CDR2 SMNVEV come from the germline V gene (reference sequence). Here the CDR3 reads CASSALRDRRNTEAFF. For the CDR3, the DNA is TGTGCCAGCAGTGCTCTACGGGACAGGAGGAACACTGAAGCTTTCTTT.

The chain links TRBV5-1 to TRBJ1-2; TRBD1 matches at 7 bases. Germline V CDR1 and CDR2: SGHRS, YFSETQ. After removal of 4 bases from V and 0 bases from J, the junction contained 12 bases not matched to a gene. This CDR3 contains 17 residues. The DNA for the CDR3 is TGCGCCAGCAGCGGACCCCCGGGACAGCAATCTAACTATGGCTACACCTTC. Protein sequence: CASSGPPGQQSNYGYTF.

The chain uses TRBV5-1 and TRBJ2-1; 14 positions agree with TRBD2. Germline-derived CDR1 and CDR2 are SGHRS and YFSETQ. Trimming took 4 bases from V and 7 from J; bases not matched to a gene: 13. The CDR3 length is 18 residues. Here the CDR3 DNA reads TGCGCCAGCAGCCATCCGGGACTAGCGGGAGTTCTTGAGAATGAGCAGTTCTTC. Its translation: CASSHPGLAGVLENEQFF.